This is a list of T cell receptor beta chains from one sample in a study of identical twins. One entry per CDR3 protein, called by TCRdb with MiXCR from the 5' RACE reads. There are 1.5 million or so distinct CDR3 sequences in the sample; 32% occur only once, and 0.25% to 0.3% lies in the top ten. Sequencing was carried out using cord blood. The receptor set was obtained from a newborn girl in good health. CDR3s include the opening cysteine and the closing phenylalanine or tryptophan. D genes are given only for firm matches. Expanded clones are given a class, and other clones once, few, many or no size at all.

d_gene: TRBD2; v_gene: TRBV24-1; abundance: few; j_gene: TRBJ2-1; CDR3aa: CATSDWAGTSGSSYNEQFF; CDR3nt: TGTGCCACCAGTGATTGGGCCGGGACTAGCGGGAGCTCCTACAATGAGCAGTTCTTC
d_gene: .; v_gene: TRBV6-6; abundance: once; j_gene: TRBJ2-7; CDR3aa: CASSYAGQTYTYEQYF; CDR3nt: TGTGCCAGCAGTTACGCGGGACAGACCTACACCTACGAGCAGTACTTC
d_gene: .; v_gene: TRBV27; abundance: many; j_gene: TRBJ2-7; CDR3aa: CASSVRTAYEQYF; CDR3nt: TGTGCCAGCAGTGTCAGAACCGCCTACGAGCAGTACTTC
d_gene: TRBD2; v_gene: TRBV6-6; abundance: .; j_gene: TRBJ2-7; CDR3aa: CASSYYSQTREHYF; CDR3nt: TGTGCCAGCAGTTACTATTCCCAGACGCGGGAGCACTACTTC
d_gene: TRBD2; v_gene: TRBV13; abundance: few; j_gene: TRBJ2-1; CDR3aa: CASSPRPGLDNEQFF; CDR3nt: TGTGCCAGCAGCCCCCGACCGGGACTAGACAATGAGCAGTTCTTC
d_gene: .; v_gene: TRBV20-1; abundance: .; j_gene: TRBJ1-5; CDR3aa: CSARDPAGDQPQHF; CDR3nt: TGCAGTGCTAGAGATCCGGCAGGGGATCAGCCCCAGCATTTT
d_gene: .; v_gene: TRBV3-1; abundance: few; j_gene: TRBJ2-7; CDR3aa: CASSQDGANEQYF; CDR3nt: TGTGCCAGCAGCCAAGATGGGGCTAACGAGCAGTACTTC
d_gene: TRBD2; v_gene: TRBV3-1; abundance: .; j_gene: TRBJ2-1; CDR3aa: CASSRGRSTGNEQFF; CDR3nt: TGTGCCAGCAGCCGCGGGAGGAGTACCGGCAATGAGCAGTTCTTC
d_gene: .; v_gene: TRBV18; abundance: few; j_gene: TRBJ2-7; CDR3aa: CASSPTQETYERYF; CDR3nt: TGTGCCAGCTCACCAACTCAGGAAACCTACGAGCGGTACTTC
d_gene: .; v_gene: TRBV7-2; abundance: few; j_gene: TRBJ2-3; CDR3aa: CASSLIALTDTQYF; CDR3nt: TGTGCCAGCAGCTTAATAGCGCTCACAGATACGCAGTATTTT
d_gene: .; v_gene: TRBV29-1; abundance: few; j_gene: TRBJ2-3; CDR3aa: CSTFRAWAQDTQYF; CDR3nt: TGCAGTACCTTCCGGGCCTGGGCACAGGATACGCAGTATTTT
d_gene: .; v_gene: TRBV20-1; abundance: .; j_gene: TRBJ2-1; CDR3aa: CSATPTRNEQFF; CDR3nt: TGCAGTGCTACCCCAACCCGCAATGAGCAGTTCTTC
d_gene: TRBD2; v_gene: TRBV2; abundance: many; j_gene: TRBJ2-3; CDR3aa: CASSASGDTQYF; CDR3nt: TGTGCCAGCAGCGCTAGCGGGGATACGCAGTATTTT
d_gene: TRBD2; v_gene: TRBV20-1; abundance: .; j_gene: TRBJ2-1; CDR3aa: CSAPDSGRSYNEQFF; CDR3nt: TGCAGTGCTCCCGATAGCGGGAGGTCCTACAATGAGCAGTTCTTC
d_gene: .; v_gene: TRBV28; abundance: many; j_gene: TRBJ2-7; CDR3aa: CASISHGSPSYEQYF; CDR3nt: TGTGCCAGCATATCCCACGGGAGTCCCTCCTACGAGCAGTACTTC
d_gene: .; v_gene: TRBV5-1; abundance: few; j_gene: TRBJ2-4; CDR3aa: CASSLVAGWRNIQYF; CDR3nt: TGCGCCAGCAGCTTGGTGGCAGGGTGGCGAAACATTCAGTACTTC
d_gene: TRBD1; v_gene: TRBV7-6; abundance: few; j_gene: TRBJ1-1; CDR3aa: CASSLGQGYEMNTEAFF; CDR3nt: TGTGCCAGCAGCTTGGGACAGGGGTATGAAATGAACACTGAAGCTTTCTTT
d_gene: .; v_gene: TRBV6-2/TRBV6-3; abundance: few; j_gene: TRBJ2-1; CDR3aa: CASGRQVYNEQFF; CDR3nt: TGTGCCAGCGGCCGACAGGTCTACAATGAGCAGTTCTTC
d_gene: .; v_gene: TRBV2; abundance: many; j_gene: TRBJ2-7; CDR3aa: CASSEVAGLIYEQYF; CDR3nt: TGTGCCAGCAGTGAAGTCGCAGGACTGATCTACGAGCAGTACTTC
d_gene: .; v_gene: TRBV4-1; abundance: .; j_gene: TRBJ2-7; CDR3aa: CASSAPTSHEQYF; CDR3nt: TGCGCCAGCAGCGCCCCGACCTCACACGAGCAGTACTTC
d_gene: .; v_gene: TRBV3-1; abundance: .; j_gene: TRBJ2-2; CDR3aa: CASSQDRGSTGELFF; CDR3nt: TGTGCCAGCAGCCAAGATCGGGGATCGACCGGGGAGCTGTTTTTT
d_gene: .; v_gene: TRBV29-1; abundance: many; j_gene: TRBJ2-1; CDR3aa: CSVEWDGQSSYNEQFF; CDR3nt: TGCAGCGTTGAGTGGGACGGACAAAGCTCCTACAATGAGCAGTTCTTC
d_gene: TRBD1; v_gene: TRBV10-3; abundance: few; j_gene: TRBJ1-1; CDR3aa: CAIREDRVTEAFF; CDR3nt: TGTGCCATCAGGGAAGACAGGGTCACTGAAGCTTTCTTT
d_gene: .; v_gene: TRBV4-1; abundance: .; j_gene: TRBJ2-3; CDR3aa: CASSHLPGIADTQYF; CDR3nt: TGCGCCAGCAGCCACCTCCCCGGAATCGCAGATACGCAGTATTTT
d_gene: .; v_gene: TRBV14; abundance: few; j_gene: TRBJ1-2; CDR3aa: CASSQDRINPNYGYTF; CDR3nt: TGTGCCAGCAGCCAAGACAGGATAAACCCTAACTATGGCTACACCTTC
d_gene: TRBD2; v_gene: TRBV20-1; abundance: .; j_gene: TRBJ2-7; CDR3aa: CSARVASGRTYGQYF; CDR3nt: TGCAGTGCTAGAGTGGCTAGCGGGAGGACTTACGGGCAGTACTTC
d_gene: TRBD1; v_gene: TRBV6-1; abundance: .; j_gene: TRBJ2-1; CDR3aa: CASTRDSPNEQFF; CDR3nt: TGTGCCAGCACTAGGGACAGCCCCAATGAGCAGTTCTTC
d_gene: TRBD1; v_gene: TRBV29-1; abundance: .; j_gene: TRBJ1-1; CDR3aa: CSVRTGVGEAFF; CDR3nt: TGCAGCGTCCGTACAGGGGTAGGGGAAGCTTTCTTT
d_gene: .; v_gene: TRBV3-1; abundance: few; j_gene: TRBJ2-7; CDR3aa: CASSQSEPSYEQYF; CDR3nt: TGTGCCAGCAGCCAATCGGAACCCTCCTACGAGCAGTACTTC
d_gene: TRBD1; v_gene: TRBV12-3/TRBV12-4; abundance: few; j_gene: TRBJ1-4; CDR3aa: CASRQTGPNEKLFF; CDR3nt: TGTGCCAGCAGGCAGACAGGGCCTAATGAAAAACTGTTTTTT
d_gene: TRBD2; v_gene: TRBV5-1; abundance: many; j_gene: TRBJ2-3; CDR3aa: CASSLALAGGSTDTQYF; CDR3nt: TGCGCCAGCAGCTTGGCGCTAGCGGGAGGAAGCACAGATACGCAGTATTTT
d_gene: TRBD2; v_gene: TRBV19; abundance: .; j_gene: TRBJ2-1; CDR3aa: CASSIPTSGRNERFF; CDR3nt: TGTGCCAGTAGTATCCCGACTAGCGGGAGGAATGAGCGGTTCTTC
d_gene: TRBD1; v_gene: TRBV20-1; abundance: once; j_gene: TRBJ2-3; CDR3aa: CSARIYVGTGSRTDTQYF; CDR3nt: TGCAGTGCTAGAATATACGTGGGGACAGGGTCACGCACAGATACGCAGTATTTT
d_gene: TRBD2; v_gene: TRBV4-2; abundance: .; j_gene: TRBJ2-7; CDR3aa: CASSQAPLAGNNEQYF; CDR3nt: TGTGCCAGCAGCCAAGCCCCACTAGCGGGAAACAATGAGCAGTACTTC
d_gene: .; v_gene: TRBV7-9; abundance: .; j_gene: TRBJ1-1; CDR3aa: CASSLVGIRDTEAFF; CDR3nt: TGTGCCAGCAGCTTAGTAGGAATTCGAGACACTGAAGCTTTCTTT
d_gene: .; v_gene: TRBV10-3; abundance: .; j_gene: TRBJ2-5; CDR3aa: CAISGWGQETHYF; CDR3nt: TGTGCCATCAGTGGTTGGGGGCAAGAGACCCATTACTTC
d_gene: .; v_gene: TRBV28; abundance: .; j_gene: TRBJ1-5; CDR3aa: CASSSPIGGNQPQHF; CDR3nt: TGTGCCAGCAGTTCGCCCATTGGGGGCAATCAGCCCCAGCATTTT
d_gene: TRBD2; v_gene: TRBV20-1; abundance: .; j_gene: TRBJ2-2; CDR3aa: CSARDPRGGDVGELFF; CDR3nt: TGCAGTGCTAGAGATCCTCGCGGGGGGGATGTCGGGGAGCTGTTTTTT
d_gene: .; v_gene: TRBV28; abundance: .; j_gene: TRBJ1-3; CDR3aa: CASSLKISGNTIYF; CDR3nt: TGTGCCAGCAGTTTAAAGATCTCTGGAAACACCATATATTTT
d_gene: TRBD1; v_gene: TRBV20-1; abundance: .; j_gene: TRBJ2-7; CDR3aa: CGASMDRVYEQYF; CDR3nt: TGCGGTGCTAGTATGGACAGGGTCTACGAGCAGTACTTC
d_gene: .; v_gene: TRBV7-2; abundance: .; j_gene: TRBJ1-4; CDR3aa: CASSPVQGVRNEKLFF; CDR3nt: TGTGCCAGCAGCCCAGTTCAAGGTGTGCGGAATGAAAAACTGTTTTTT
d_gene: .; v_gene: TRBV30; abundance: .; j_gene: TRBJ2-7; CDR3aa: CAWSRPDSSYEQYF; CDR3nt: TGTGCCTGGAGTCGCCCTGACAGCTCCTACGAGCAGTACTTC
d_gene: TRBD1; v_gene: TRBV4-1; abundance: .; j_gene: TRBJ2-5; CDR3aa: CASSQQGAEWKYF; CDR3nt: TGCGCCAGCAGCCAGCAGGGGGCCGAGTGGAAGTACTTC
d_gene: .; v_gene: TRBV21-1; abundance: once; j_gene: TRBJ2-5; CDR3aa: CASSKGGGEQETQYF; CDR3nt: TGTGCCAGCAGCAAAGGAGGGGGAGAACAAGAGACCCAGTACTTC
d_gene: .; v_gene: TRBV7-9; abundance: .; j_gene: TRBJ2-1; CDR3aa: CASSEDGLQYNEQFF; CDR3nt: TGTGCCAGCAGCGAAGACGGACTACAATACAATGAGCAGTTCTTC
d_gene: TRBD2; v_gene: TRBV20-1; abundance: few; j_gene: TRBJ2-5; CDR3aa: CSAPRLADQQETQYF; CDR3nt: TGCAGTGCCCCAAGACTAGCAGATCAACAAGAGACCCAGTACTTC
d_gene: .; v_gene: TRBV5-6; abundance: few; j_gene: TRBJ2-5; CDR3aa: CASSFGKRVEETQYF; CDR3nt: TGTGCCAGCAGCTTCGGGAAGCGGGTGGAAGAGACCCAGTACTTC
d_gene: TRBD2; v_gene: TRBV20-1; abundance: few; j_gene: TRBJ2-5; CDR3aa: CSARDLRVAGQETQYF; CDR3nt: TGCAGTGCTAGAGATCTCAGGGTAGCGGGCCAAGAGACCCAGTACTTC
d_gene: .; v_gene: TRBV9; abundance: .; j_gene: TRBJ1-6; CDR3aa: CASNPDSALNSPLHF; CDR3nt: TGTGCCAGCAACCCGGACAGCGCCCTAAATTCACCCCTCCACTTT
d_gene: .; v_gene: TRBV5-1; abundance: .; j_gene: TRBJ1-1; CDR3aa: CASPPYREMNTEAFF; CDR3nt: TGCGCCAGTCCTCCTTACCGGGAAATGAACACTGAAGCTTTCTTT
d_gene: .; v_gene: TRBV5-1; abundance: .; j_gene: TRBJ1-4; CDR3aa: CASSLAAWARNEKLFF; CDR3nt: TGCGCCAGCAGCTTGGCGGCCTGGGCCCGGAATGAAAAACTGTTTTTT
d_gene: .; v_gene: TRBV10-2; abundance: few; j_gene: TRBJ1-5; CDR3aa: CASSEGSHSNQPQHF; CDR3nt: TGCGCCAGCAGTGAAGGCAGCCATAGCAATCAGCCCCAGCATTTT
d_gene: TRBD1; v_gene: TRBV10-3; abundance: many; j_gene: TRBJ1-2; CDR3aa: CAISESGQGFYGYTF; CDR3nt: TGTGCCATCAGTGAGTCGGGACAGGGGTTCTATGGCTACACCTTC